This T cell receptor beta chain emerged from a study of circulating tumor DNA in untreated peripheral T-cell lymphoma (dated by TCRdb to the early 2020s). Broader findings and caveats from the paper: Tumor-specific clonotypes were found in 76% of patients, coming from 86% of baseline tissues and roughly 68% of baseline serum samples.

To identify tumor-specific TCR clonotypes, tumor tissue taken at baseline, before any treatment, was sequenced. To monitor patients with peripheral T-cell lymphoma who were getting frontline treatment on a trial, the study applied next-generation sequencing to T-cell receptor sequences. Taken from cysteine to phenylalanine, the CDR3 has 16 residues. Just the 48-base CDR3 DNA is kept, in frame starting at base 1. Reading the germline V gene gives CDR1 SGHTA and CDR2 FQGNSA. V gives up 3 bases and J gives up 3 bases, and the segment between their germline ends measures 15 bases. To note about this clone: It has no known antigen specificity. Base-call qualities are not available, and no considerably larger clone is one nucleotide away.

The library was generated by the immunoSEQ multiplex PCR assay. TCRdb took this table from immuneACCESS and kept in-frame rearrangements with V and J called. Such tables lack part of the clones; where checked against another copy, unresolved V genes explain under half of the gap, and the rest is unexplained. This sample holds 5,000 to 7,000 clones; about 60% were observed only once. The ten largest account for 55% of the sample. The rearrangement combines TRBV7-2 with TRBJ2-1; the D gene is possibly TRBD2, with 6 bases matching. The clonotype was recovered from a human donor with peripheral T-cell lymphoma. The specimen sequenced was tumor tissue. DNA sequence: TGTGCCAGCAGCTTCTTAGCAGGCGGGAACTACAATGAGCAGTTCTTC. This translates into CASSFLAGGNYNEQFF.